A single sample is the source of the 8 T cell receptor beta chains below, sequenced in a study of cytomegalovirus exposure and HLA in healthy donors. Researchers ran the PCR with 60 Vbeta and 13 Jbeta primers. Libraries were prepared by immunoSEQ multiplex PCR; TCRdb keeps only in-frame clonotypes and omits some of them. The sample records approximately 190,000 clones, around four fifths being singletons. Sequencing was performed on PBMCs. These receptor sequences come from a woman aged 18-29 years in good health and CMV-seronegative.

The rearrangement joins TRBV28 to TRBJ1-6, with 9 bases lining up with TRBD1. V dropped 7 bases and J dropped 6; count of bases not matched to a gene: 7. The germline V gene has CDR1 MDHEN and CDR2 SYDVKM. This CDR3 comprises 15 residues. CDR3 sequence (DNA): TGTGCCAGCAAGTCTCGGGACAGGGTTAATTCACCCCTCCACTTT. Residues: CASKSRDRVNSPLHF. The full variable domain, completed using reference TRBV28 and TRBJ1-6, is DVKVTQSSRYLVKRTGEKVFLECVQDMDHENMFWYRQDPGLGLRLIYFSYDVKMKEKGDIPEGYSVSREKKERFSLILESASTNQTSMYLCASKSRDRVNSPLHFGNGTRLTVT.

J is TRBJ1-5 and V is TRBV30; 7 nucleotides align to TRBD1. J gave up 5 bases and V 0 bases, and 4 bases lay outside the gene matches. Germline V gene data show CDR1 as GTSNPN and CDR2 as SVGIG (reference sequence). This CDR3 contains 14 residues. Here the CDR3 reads CAWSVGTEDQPQHF. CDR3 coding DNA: TGTGCCTGGAGTGTAGGGACAGAAGATCAGCCCCAGCATTTT.

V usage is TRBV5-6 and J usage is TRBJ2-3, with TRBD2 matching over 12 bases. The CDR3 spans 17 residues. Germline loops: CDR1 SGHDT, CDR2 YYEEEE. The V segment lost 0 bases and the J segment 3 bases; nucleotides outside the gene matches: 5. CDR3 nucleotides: TGTGCCAGCAGCTTGGTCCTAGCGGGGGGGGAGACAGATACGCAGTATTTT. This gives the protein CASSLVLAGGETDTQYF. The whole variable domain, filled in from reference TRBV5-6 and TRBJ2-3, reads DAGVTQSPTHLIKTRGQQVTLRCSPKSGHDTVSWYQQALGQGPQFIFQYYEEEERQRGNFPDRFSGHQFPNYSSELNVNALLLGDSALYLCASSLVLAGGETDTQYFGPGTRLTVL.

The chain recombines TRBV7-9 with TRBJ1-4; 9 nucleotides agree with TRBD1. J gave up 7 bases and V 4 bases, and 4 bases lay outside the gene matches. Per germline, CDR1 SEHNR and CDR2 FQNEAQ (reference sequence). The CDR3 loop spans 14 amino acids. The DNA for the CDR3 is TGTGCCAGCAGCTCGGACAGGGGTGCTGAAAAACTGTTTTTT. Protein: CASSSDRGAEKLFF.

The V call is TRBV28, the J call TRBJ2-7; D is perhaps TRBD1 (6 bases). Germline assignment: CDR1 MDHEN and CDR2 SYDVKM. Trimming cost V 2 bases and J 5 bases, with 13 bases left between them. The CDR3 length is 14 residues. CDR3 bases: TGTGCCAGCAGTTTACAGGGGCTGAGCGACGAGCAGTACTTC. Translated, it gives CASSLQGLSDEQYF. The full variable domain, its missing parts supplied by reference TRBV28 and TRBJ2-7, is DVKVTQSSRYLVKRTGEKVFLECVQDMDHENMFWYRQDPGLGLRLIYFSYDVKMKEKGDIPEGYSVSREKKERFSLILESASTNQTSMYLCASSLQGLSDEQYFGPGTRLTVT.

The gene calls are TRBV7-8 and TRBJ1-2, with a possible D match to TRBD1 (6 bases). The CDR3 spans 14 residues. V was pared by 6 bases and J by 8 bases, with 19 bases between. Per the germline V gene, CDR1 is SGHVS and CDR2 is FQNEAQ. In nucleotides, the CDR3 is TGTGCCAGCAGTGGGATACAGGGCCCGCAAGGCTACACCTTC. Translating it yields CASSGIQGPQGYTF.

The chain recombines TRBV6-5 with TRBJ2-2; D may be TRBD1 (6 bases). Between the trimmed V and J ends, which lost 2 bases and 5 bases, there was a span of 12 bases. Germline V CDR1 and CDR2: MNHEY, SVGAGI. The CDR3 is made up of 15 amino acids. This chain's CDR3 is CASSYGTGRTGELFF. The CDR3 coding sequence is TGTGCCAGCAGTTACGGAACAGGGCGAACCGGGGAGCTGTTTTTT.

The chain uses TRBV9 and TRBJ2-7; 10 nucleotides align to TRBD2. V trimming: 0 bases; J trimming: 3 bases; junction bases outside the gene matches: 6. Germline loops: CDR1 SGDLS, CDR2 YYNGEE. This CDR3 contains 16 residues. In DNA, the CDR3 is TGTGCCAGCAGCGTAGCTCTCCCTAGCGGGGGCTACGAGCAGTACTTC. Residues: CASSVALPSGGYEQYF. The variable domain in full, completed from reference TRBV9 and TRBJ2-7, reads DSGVTQTPKHLITATGQRVTLRCSPRSGDLSVYWYQQSLDQGLQFLIQYYNGEERAKGNILERFSAQQFPDLHSELNLSSLELGDSALYFCASSVALPSGGYEQYFGPGTRLTVT.